This TCR beta chain was identified during a study of identical twins. TCRdb fed the 5' RACE reads into MiXCR, producing one record per CDR3 protein. In the table there are just over 500,000 distinct CDR3 sequences, approximately 22% of which are singletons. Germline CDR1 is SQVTM and CDR2 is ANQGSEA. The CDR3 spans 12 residues. The V end was cut by 6 bases, the J end by 5 bases, with 13 bases between. These same records also appear under a second study, on T cells expressing NK-cell markers.

The chain uses TRBV29-1 and TRBJ1-2; the D gene is possibly TRBD1 (5 bases). This receptor was taken from a woman younger than 35 in good health. The sequenced sample was CD4+ T cells sorted from blood. The CDR3, as DNA: TGCAGCGTCCTTGACAGAGAGTATGGCTACACCTTC. It codes for CSVLDREYGYTF.